This paragraph covers one T cell receptor beta chain sequence. The data stem from a study of T-cell reconstitution after alpha-beta-depleted transplantation in children. The J segment lost 0 bases and the V segment lost 8 bases, leaving 9 bases of the junction unmatched. Looked up from germline, CDR1 is SEHNR and CDR2 is FQNEAQ (reference sequence). CDR3 length: 17 residues. TCRbeta library preparation incorporated unique molecular identifiers. TCRdb fed the PCR reads into MiXCR, producing one record per CDR3 protein. The top ten hold over 9.5% of the sample, which has several thousand distinct CDR3 sequences, 16% seen once.

The sample was PBMCs, mostly from graft donor cells, taken 60 days after TCRalphabeta/CD19-depleted stem cell transplant. This sequence joins TRBV7-9 and TRBJ2-4; 11 bases agree with TRBD1. The TCR comes from a male patient younger than 18 who had a stem cell transplant for acute myeloid leukemia, so the T cells may come from the graft donor. The CDR3 DNA reads TGTGCCAGCTCCCCAACGGACAGGGGGCTAGCCAAAAACATTCAGTACTTC. Translating gives CASSPTDRGLAKNIQYF. Looking up the rest from reference TRBV7-9 and TRBJ2-4 gives the full variable domain: DTGVSQNPRHKITKRGQNVTFRCDPISEHNRLYWYRQTLGQGPEFLTYFQNEAQLEKSRLLSDRFSAERPKGSFSTLEIQRTEQGDSAMYLCASSPTDRGLAKNIQYFGAGTRLSVL.